This TCR beta chain was captured by sequencing in a study of human versus mouse CDR3 diversity and MHC coevolution. Turning to this clone: Its specificity is not known.

Sequencing used immunoSEQ multiplex PCR; TCRdb keeps in-frame clones, though not all of them. The sample has tens of thousands of clones; around 93% are singletons. The study, taken as a whole, reports: A handful of MHC II alleles selected the human T cells. Human CDR3s averaged more deletions and insertions than mouse CDR3s.

This clonotype was obtained from a person aged 25 to 69 in good health. Specimen: naive CD4+ T cells from blood. Subset defined: CD45RO-negative CD62L-positive naive CD4 T cells.

CDR3 coding DNA: TGTGCCAGCAGTGAACCGGGGGGATCCTATGGCTACACCTTC. Protein: CASSEPGGSYGYTF. V is TRBV25-1 and J is TRBJ1-2, with a tentative D call TRBD1 (5 bases). CDR3 length: 14 residues. The V end was cut by 2 bases, the J end by 4 bases, with 11 bases between. Germline V lookup: CDR1 MGHDK, CDR2 SYGVNS.